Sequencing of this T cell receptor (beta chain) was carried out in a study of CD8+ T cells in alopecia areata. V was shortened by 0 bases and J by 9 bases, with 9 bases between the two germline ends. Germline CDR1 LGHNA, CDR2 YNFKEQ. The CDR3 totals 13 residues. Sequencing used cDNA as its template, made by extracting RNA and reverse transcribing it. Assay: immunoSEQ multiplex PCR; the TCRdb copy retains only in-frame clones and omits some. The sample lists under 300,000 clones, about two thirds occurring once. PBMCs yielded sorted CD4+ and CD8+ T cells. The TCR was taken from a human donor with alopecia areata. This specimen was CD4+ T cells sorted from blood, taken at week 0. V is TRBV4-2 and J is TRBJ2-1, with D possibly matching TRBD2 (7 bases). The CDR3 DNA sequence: TGTGCCAGCAGCCAAGATAGGGGGGGTGAGCAGTTCTTC. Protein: CASSQDRGGEQFF.